This is a list of T cell receptor beta chains from one sample in a study of shared clonotypes between healthy human individuals. The assay was immunoSEQ multiplex PCR, and TCRdb's table has in-frame clones only and misses some. Among more than 2 million clones listed, just under 95% were seen once. Material: naive CD8+ T cells from PBMCs. Receptors originate from a man aged 18 to 30 in good health. Some clones in this sample may be carry-over from other donors' samples. The CDR3 runs from the conserved cysteine through the conserved F or W. The D gene is left open where the match is weak. Size is stated for part of the rows, as once, few or many counts, or as a class when the clone is expanded.

d_gene: NA
j_gene: TRBJ2-1
v_gene: TRBV2
abundance: NA
CDR3nt: TGTGCCAGCAGTGATGGAGTCATGGTCGACAATGAGCAGTTCTTC
CDR3aa: CASSDGVMVDNEQFF

d_gene: TRBD1
j_gene: TRBJ2-7
v_gene: TRBV7-6
abundance: NA
CDR3nt: TGTGCCAGCAGCCCAAGGGACAGGGCCCACGAGCAGTACTTC
CDR3aa: CASSPRDRAHEQYF

d_gene: TRBD2
j_gene: TRBJ2-7
v_gene: TRBV29-1
abundance: NA
CDR3nt: TGCAGCGCCGGGCGGGGGAGCGACGAGCAGTACTTC
CDR3aa: CSAGRGSDEQYF

d_gene: TRBD1
j_gene: TRBJ2-1
v_gene: TRBV7-8
abundance: once
CDR3nt: TGTGCCAGCAGCTTCAGGGGGAGCTCCTACAATGAGCAGTTCTTC
CDR3aa: CASSFRGSSYNEQFF

d_gene: NA
j_gene: TRBJ2-7
v_gene: TRBV28
abundance: NA
CDR3nt: TGTGCCAGCAGTCAGGACCTGGGTTCTACAGGCTACGAGCAGTACTTC
CDR3aa: CASSQDLGSTGYEQYF

d_gene: NA
j_gene: TRBJ2-7
v_gene: TRBV27
abundance: NA
CDR3nt: TGTGCCAGCAGTTTAGGGTTAGCGACCTACGAGCAGTACTTC
CDR3aa: CASSLGLATYEQYF

d_gene: NA
j_gene: TRBJ1-3
v_gene: TRBV11-2
abundance: NA
CDR3nt: TGTGCCAGCAGGAAGGACACCACTGGAAACACCATATATTTT
CDR3aa: CASRKDTTGNTIYF

d_gene: NA
j_gene: TRBJ2-7
v_gene: TRBV29-1
abundance: NA
CDR3nt: TGCAGCGTGGGTACCTCCTACGAGCAGTACTTC
CDR3aa: CSVGTSYEQYF

d_gene: NA
j_gene: TRBJ1-2
v_gene: TRBV7-2
abundance: once
CDR3nt: TGTGCCAGCAGCTTAAAAATAGGGCTGAACGGCTACACCTTC
CDR3aa: CASSLKIGLNGYTF

d_gene: NA
j_gene: TRBJ2-3
v_gene: TRBV7-9
abundance: NA
CDR3nt: TGTGCCAGCAGCGCCCCCCCTGCCGGGGGCACAGATACGCAGTATTTT
CDR3aa: CASSAPPAGGTDTQYF

d_gene: NA
j_gene: TRBJ1-1
v_gene: TRBV5-4
abundance: NA
CDR3nt: TGTGCCAGCAGCTTTTTCAGGGAGTGGAACACTGAAGCTTTCTTT
CDR3aa: CASSFFREWNTEAFF

d_gene: TRBD2
j_gene: TRBJ2-2
v_gene: TRBV7-9
abundance: once
CDR3nt: TGTGCCAGCAGCCCAATGAGGGGACTAGGGACCGGGGAGCTGTTTTTT
CDR3aa: CASSPMRGLGTGELFF

d_gene: NA
j_gene: TRBJ2-3
v_gene: TRBV27
abundance: NA
CDR3nt: TGTGCCAGCGGACCCCCGGGCACAGATACGCAGTATTTT
CDR3aa: CASGPPGTDTQYF

d_gene: NA
j_gene: TRBJ2-5
v_gene: TRBV5-1
abundance: NA
CDR3nt: TGCGCCAGCAGCTTGAACGACGGGCCCCTATGGGAGACCCAGTACTTC
CDR3aa: CASSLNDGPLWETQYF

d_gene: NA
j_gene: TRBJ1-2
v_gene: TRBV10-3
abundance: NA
CDR3nt: TGTGCCATCAGTGAGGTGGGCAGACAAAACTATGGCTACACCTTC
CDR3aa: CAISEVGRQNYGYTF

d_gene: TRBD2
j_gene: TRBJ2-1
v_gene: TRBV7-6
abundance: NA
CDR3nt: TGTGCCAGCGGGACTAGCGGGAGGTCCTACAATGAGCAGTTCTTC
CDR3aa: CASGTSGRSYNEQFF

d_gene: TRBD2
j_gene: TRBJ2-1
v_gene: TRBV5-1
abundance: NA
CDR3nt: TGCGCCAGCAGCTTGGTCGCGGTAAGGACTAGCGGGAGGTTTGGTGAGCAGTTCTTC
CDR3aa: CASSLVAVRTSGRFGEQFF

d_gene: NA
j_gene: TRBJ1-2
v_gene: TRBV9
abundance: NA
CDR3nt: TGTGCCAGCGGGGAGAACTATGGCTACACCTTC
CDR3aa: CASGENYGYTF

d_gene: NA
j_gene: TRBJ1-1
v_gene: TRBV6-6
abundance: NA
CDR3nt: TGTGCCAGCACCGACAGGAACACTGAAGCTTTCTTT
CDR3aa: CASTDRNTEAFF

d_gene: NA
j_gene: TRBJ2-7
v_gene: TRBV5-1
abundance: NA
CDR3nt: TGCGCCAGCAGCTTCCAGGGGCACGAGCAGTACTTC
CDR3aa: CASSFQGHEQYF

d_gene: NA
j_gene: TRBJ2-3
v_gene: TRBV12-5
abundance: NA
CDR3nt: TGTGCTAGTGGTTTTGGCGCGGATACGCAGTATTTT
CDR3aa: CASGFGADTQYF

d_gene: NA
j_gene: TRBJ1-5
v_gene: TRBV19
abundance: few
CDR3nt: TGTGCCAGTAGTATAATGGCGGGGGAAGGCAATCAGCCCCAGCATTTT
CDR3aa: CASSIMAGEGNQPQHF

d_gene: NA
j_gene: TRBJ2-2
v_gene: TRBV6-6
abundance: NA
CDR3nt: TGTGCCAGCAGTACAACGGTGCCTCTCACCGGGGAGCTGTTTTTT
CDR3aa: CASSTTVPLTGELFF

d_gene: NA
j_gene: TRBJ2-2
v_gene: TRBV4-3
abundance: NA
CDR3nt: TGCGCCAGCAGCCAAGATACGGTGGGAGTTACGGCCGGGGAGCTGTTTTTT
CDR3aa: CASSQDTVGVTAGELFF

d_gene: TRBD2
j_gene: TRBJ2-1
v_gene: TRBV28
abundance: NA
CDR3nt: TGTGCCAGCAGTACACTAGCGGAAGCCTCCTACAATGAGCAGTTCTTC
CDR3aa: CASSTLAEASYNEQFF

d_gene: NA
j_gene: TRBJ1-3
v_gene: TRBV19
abundance: NA
CDR3nt: TGTGCCAGTAGTCCCTACCCGGGACGTGAGGCTGGAAACACCATATATTTT
CDR3aa: CASSPYPGREAGNTIYF

d_gene: NA
j_gene: TRBJ2-7
v_gene: TRBV9
abundance: once
CDR3nt: TGTGCCAGCAGCGCGGACTCTACATACGAGCAGTACTTC
CDR3aa: CASSADSTYEQYF

d_gene: TRBD1
j_gene: TRBJ2-1
v_gene: TRBV5-1
abundance: NA
CDR3nt: TGCGCCAGCAGATCCGGGACAGTGAGCTCCTACAATGAGCAGTTCTTC
CDR3aa: CASRSGTVSSYNEQFF

d_gene: TRBD2
j_gene: TRBJ2-7
v_gene: TRBV11-2
abundance: NA
CDR3nt: TGTGCCAGCAGCTTAGGCACTAGCGGGAGCTCGGACTTC
CDR3aa: CASSLGTSGSSDF

d_gene: TRBD1
j_gene: TRBJ1-1
v_gene: TRBV5-1
abundance: NA
CDR3nt: TGCGCCAGCAGCGGGGACAGGGAGCTGAACACTGAAGCTTTCTTT
CDR3aa: CASSGDRELNTEAFF

d_gene: NA
j_gene: TRBJ2-1
v_gene: TRBV6-1
abundance: NA
CDR3nt: TGTGCCAGCAGGCCTTCGGGGACGATCGGGCAGTTCTTC
CDR3aa: CASRPSGTIGQFF

d_gene: NA
j_gene: TRBJ2-7
v_gene: TRBV7-6
abundance: NA
CDR3nt: TGTGCCAGCAGCTTAGCTTTAGACGGCTCCTACGAGCAGTACTTC
CDR3aa: CASSLALDGSYEQYF

d_gene: TRBD2
j_gene: TRBJ2-1
v_gene: TRBV29-1
abundance: once
CDR3nt: TGCAGCGTCGCGGGACTAGCGGGAGCCTACAATGAGCAGTTCTTC
CDR3aa: CSVAGLAGAYNEQFF

d_gene: NA
j_gene: TRBJ2-5
v_gene: TRBV6-5
abundance: NA
CDR3nt: TGTGCCAGCAGTTACTTCGGACAGCAAGAGACCCAGTACTTC
CDR3aa: CASSYFGQQETQYF

d_gene: TRBD2
j_gene: TRBJ2-1
v_gene: TRBV29-1
abundance: NA
CDR3nt: TGCAGCGTGGGGACTAGCTCCTACAATGAGCAGTTCTTC
CDR3aa: CSVGTSSYNEQFF

d_gene: TRBD1
j_gene: TRBJ2-3
v_gene: TRBV7-3
abundance: NA
CDR3nt: TGTGCCAGCAGCTCCCTCACAGGGGGTGGCGCAGATACGCAGTATTTT
CDR3aa: CASSSLTGGGADTQYF

d_gene: NA
j_gene: TRBJ2-1
v_gene: TRBV27
abundance: NA
CDR3nt: TGTGCCAGCAGTTTATCCCCGGGGGCTGGGCACAATGAGCAGTTCTTC
CDR3aa: CASSLSPGAGHNEQFF

d_gene: TRBD1
j_gene: TRBJ1-1
v_gene: TRBV6-5
abundance: NA
CDR3nt: TGTGCCAGCAGTTACTACCGGACAGGTGAAGCTTTCTTT
CDR3aa: CASSYYRTGEAFF

d_gene: TRBD2
j_gene: TRBJ2-7
v_gene: TRBV4-1
abundance: NA
CDR3nt: TGCGCCAGCAGCCCCCTTCTAGCGGGCGTTACAGAGCAGTACTTC
CDR3aa: CASSPLLAGVTEQYF

d_gene: NA
j_gene: TRBJ2-7
v_gene: TRBV13
abundance: NA
CDR3nt: TGTGCCAGCAGCCCCCTTCTGGGGCGCTCCTACGAGCAGTACTTC
CDR3aa: CASSPLLGRSYEQYF

d_gene: NA
j_gene: TRBJ2-3
v_gene: TRBV11-2
abundance: NA
CDR3nt: TGTGCCAGCAGCTTTTTAGCTCACGGGACGGATACGCAGTATTTT
CDR3aa: CASSFLAHGTDTQYF

d_gene: TRBD2
j_gene: TRBJ2-1
v_gene: TRBV14
abundance: once
CDR3nt: TGTGCCAGCAGCCAAGATACTAGCGGGATGAATGAGCAGTTCTTC
CDR3aa: CASSQDTSGMNEQFF

d_gene: TRBD1
j_gene: TRBJ1-1
v_gene: TRBV28
abundance: NA
CDR3nt: TGTGCCAGCAGTCCCGGGACAGGAGTGAGGACTGAAGCTTTCTTT
CDR3aa: CASSPGTGVRTEAFF

d_gene: TRBD2
j_gene: TRBJ2-5
v_gene: TRBV29-1
abundance: NA
CDR3nt: TGCAGCGCGCGGGAGTCCATGGCCCAGTACTTC
CDR3aa: CSARESMAQYF

d_gene: NA
j_gene: TRBJ2-7
v_gene: TRBV4-2
abundance: NA
CDR3nt: TGTGCCAGCAGCCAGGACTCAGGGGGGACTGGAACCTACGAGCAGTACTTC
CDR3aa: CASSQDSGGTGTYEQYF

d_gene: NA
j_gene: TRBJ2-1
v_gene: TRBV5-8
abundance: NA
CDR3nt: TGTGCCAGCAGCCCTAAGGATGAGCAGTTCTTC
CDR3aa: CASSPKDEQFF

d_gene: TRBD1
j_gene: TRBJ1-4
v_gene: TRBV9
abundance: NA
CDR3nt: TGTGCCAGCAGCGTAGGCGACAGGGGGGGCGCAACTAATGAAAAACTGTTTTTT
CDR3aa: CASSVGDRGGATNEKLFF

d_gene: NA
j_gene: TRBJ1-1
v_gene: TRBV7-9
abundance: few
CDR3nt: TGTGCCAGCAGCCCCACTGAAGCTTTCTTT
CDR3aa: CASSPTEAFF

d_gene: NA
j_gene: TRBJ1-1
v_gene: TRBV5-1
abundance: NA
CDR3nt: TGCGCCAGCAGCACGAGCGGGGGCCCTGAAGCTTTCTTT
CDR3aa: CASSTSGGPEAFF